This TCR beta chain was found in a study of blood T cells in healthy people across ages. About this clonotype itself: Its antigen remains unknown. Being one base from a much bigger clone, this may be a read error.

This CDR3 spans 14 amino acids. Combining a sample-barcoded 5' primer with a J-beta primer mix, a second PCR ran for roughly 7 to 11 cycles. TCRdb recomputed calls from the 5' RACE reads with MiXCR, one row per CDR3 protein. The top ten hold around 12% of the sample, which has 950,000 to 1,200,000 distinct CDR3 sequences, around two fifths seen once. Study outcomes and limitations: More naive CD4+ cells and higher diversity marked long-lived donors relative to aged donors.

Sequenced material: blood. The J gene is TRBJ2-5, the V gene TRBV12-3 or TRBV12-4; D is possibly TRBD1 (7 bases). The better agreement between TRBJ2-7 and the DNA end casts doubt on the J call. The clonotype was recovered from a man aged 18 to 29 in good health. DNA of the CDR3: TGTGCCAGCAGCCCTGCGGGACAGTTTTCCGAGCAGTACTTC. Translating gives CASSPAGQFSEQYF.